The subject of this entry is one TCR beta chain. Antigen unknown. The PCR had 60 Vbeta and 13 Jbeta primers. Using immunoSEQ multiplex PCR, the repertoire was profiled, and TCRdb retains in-frame clones only, with some absent. The repertoire holds more than 150,000 clones, with about four fifths as singletons. This record comes from a study of cytomegalovirus exposure and HLA in healthy donors. The overall study: The early release's HLA-typed donors yielded some 85 million unique TCRs. Around 81% of 398 genotyped donors fell in the Caucasian-associated ancestry cluster.

V lost 0 bases and J 8 bases, leaving 13 bases between the germline ends. This CDR3 region has 15 residues. Germline CDR1 is LGHNA and CDR2 is YSLEER. Study results and caveats: Based on reports, TCR beta sequences accurately predicted HLA-A and HLA-B alleles for most subjects. Indistinguishability led to the exclusion of some V segments, TRBV6-2 and TRBV6-3 included.

The receptor was derived from a girl aged 5 to 17 in good health and CMV-seropositive. The gene calls are TRBV4-3 and TRBJ1-4; D is possibly TRBD1 (5 bases). The source material was PBMCs. CDR3 loop: CASSQDQGGVEKLFF. The DNA of the CDR3 is TGCGCCAGCAGCCAAGATCAGGGCGGGGTCGAAAAACTGTTTTTT.